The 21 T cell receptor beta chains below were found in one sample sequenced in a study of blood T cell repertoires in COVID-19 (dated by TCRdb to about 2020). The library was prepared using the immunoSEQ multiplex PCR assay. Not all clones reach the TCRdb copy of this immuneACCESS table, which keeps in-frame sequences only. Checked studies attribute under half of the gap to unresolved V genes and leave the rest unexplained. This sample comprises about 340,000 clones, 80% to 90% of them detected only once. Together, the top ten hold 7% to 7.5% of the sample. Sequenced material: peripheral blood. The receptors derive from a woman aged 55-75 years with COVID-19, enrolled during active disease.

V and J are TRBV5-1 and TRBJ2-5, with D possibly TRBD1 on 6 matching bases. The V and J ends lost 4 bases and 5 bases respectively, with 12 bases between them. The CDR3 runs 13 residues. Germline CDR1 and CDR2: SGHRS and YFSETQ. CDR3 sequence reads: CASSQTGLETQYF. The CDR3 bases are TGCGCCAGCAGCCAGACAGGACTTGAGACCCAGTACTTC.

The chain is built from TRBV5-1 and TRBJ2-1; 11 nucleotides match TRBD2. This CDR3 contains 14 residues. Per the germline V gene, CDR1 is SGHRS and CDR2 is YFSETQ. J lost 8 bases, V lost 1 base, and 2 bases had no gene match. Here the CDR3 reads CASSLFSGGDEQFF. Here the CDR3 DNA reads TGCGCCAGCAGCTTGTTTAGCGGGGGGGATGAGCAGTTCTTC.

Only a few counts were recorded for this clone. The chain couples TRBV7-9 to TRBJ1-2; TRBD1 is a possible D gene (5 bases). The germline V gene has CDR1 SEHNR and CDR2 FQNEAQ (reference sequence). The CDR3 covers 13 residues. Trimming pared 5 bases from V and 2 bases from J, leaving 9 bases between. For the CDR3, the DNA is TGTGCCAGCAGCCTACAGGAGAACTATGGCTACACCTTC. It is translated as CASSLQENYGYTF.

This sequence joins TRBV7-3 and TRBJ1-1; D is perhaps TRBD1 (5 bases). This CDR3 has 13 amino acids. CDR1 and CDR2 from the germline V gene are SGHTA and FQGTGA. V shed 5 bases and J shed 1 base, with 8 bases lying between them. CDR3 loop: CASSLQENTEAFF. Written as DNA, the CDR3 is TGTGCCAGCAGCCTACAGGAGAACACTGAAGCTTTCTTT.

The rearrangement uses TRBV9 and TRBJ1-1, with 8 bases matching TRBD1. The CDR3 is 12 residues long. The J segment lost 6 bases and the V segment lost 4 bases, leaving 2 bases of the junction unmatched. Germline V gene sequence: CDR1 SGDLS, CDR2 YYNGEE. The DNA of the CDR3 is TGTGCCAGCAGCTCGGGACAGGCTGAAGCTTTCTTT. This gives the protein CASSSGQAEAFF.

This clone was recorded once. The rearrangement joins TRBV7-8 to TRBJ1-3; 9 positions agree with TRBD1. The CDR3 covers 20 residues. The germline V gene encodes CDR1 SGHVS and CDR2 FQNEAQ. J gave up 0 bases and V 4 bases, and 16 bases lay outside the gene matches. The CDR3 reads CASSSRHKATGGVSGNTIYF. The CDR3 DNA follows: TGTGCCAGCAGCTCCCGACACAAGGCGACAGGGGGGGTCTCTGGAAACACCATATATTTT.

CDR3 in amino acids: CSVSTVSGANVLTF. In DNA, the CDR3 is TGCAGCGTTTCAACAGTCTCTGGGGCCAACGTCCTGACTTTC. The rearrangement joins TRBV29-1 to TRBJ2-6; no definite D call. Trimming took off 5 bases at V and 0 bases at J, with 8 bases between the two ends. CDR3 length: 14 amino acids. CDR1 SQVTM and CDR2 ANQGSEA come from the germline V gene.

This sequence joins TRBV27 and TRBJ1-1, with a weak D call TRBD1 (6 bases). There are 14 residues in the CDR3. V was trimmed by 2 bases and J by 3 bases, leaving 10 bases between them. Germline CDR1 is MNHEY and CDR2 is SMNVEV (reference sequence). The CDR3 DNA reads TGTGCCAGCAGTTTAACAGGGTCGCACACTGAAGCTTTCTTT. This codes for CASSLTGSHTEAFF.

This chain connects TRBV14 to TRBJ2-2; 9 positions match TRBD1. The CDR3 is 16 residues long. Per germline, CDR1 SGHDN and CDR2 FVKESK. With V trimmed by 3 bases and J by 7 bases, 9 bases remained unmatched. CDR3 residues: CASSHTGGIRSGELFF. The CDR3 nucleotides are TGTGCCAGCAGCCACACAGGGGGCATACGTAGCGGGGAGCTGTTTTTT.

The CDR3 is CASSLYGFSSGNTIYF. The CDR3 region has the DNA TGTGCCAGCAGCTTGTATGGCTTCAGCTCTGGAAACACCATATATTTT. V is TRBV5-6 and J is TRBJ1-3; D is uncertain. Germline assignment: CDR1 SGHDT and CDR2 YYEEEE. This CDR3 has 16 residues. Trimming removed 1 base at V and 0 bases at J, with 11 bases between.

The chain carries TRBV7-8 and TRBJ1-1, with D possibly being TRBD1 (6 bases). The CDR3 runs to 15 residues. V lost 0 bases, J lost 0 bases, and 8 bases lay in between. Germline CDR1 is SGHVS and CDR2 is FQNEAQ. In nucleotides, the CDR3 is TGTGCCAGCAGCTTAGCGGCAGGGGTGAACACTGAAGCTTTCTTT. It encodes CASSLAAGVNTEAFF. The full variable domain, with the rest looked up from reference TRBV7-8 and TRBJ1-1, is GAGVSQSPRYKVAKRGQDVALRCDPISGHVSLFWYQQALGQGPEFLTYFQNEAQLDKSGLPSDRFFAERPEGSVSTLKIQRTQQEDSAVYLCASSLAAGVNTEAFFGQGTRLTVV.

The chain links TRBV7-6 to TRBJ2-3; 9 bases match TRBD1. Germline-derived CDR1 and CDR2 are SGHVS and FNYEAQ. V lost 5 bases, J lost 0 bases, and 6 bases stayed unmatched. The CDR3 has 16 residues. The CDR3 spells CASSPTGTGSTDTQYF. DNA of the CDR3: TGTGCCAGCAGCCCGACCGGGACAGGGAGCACAGATACGCAGTATTTT.

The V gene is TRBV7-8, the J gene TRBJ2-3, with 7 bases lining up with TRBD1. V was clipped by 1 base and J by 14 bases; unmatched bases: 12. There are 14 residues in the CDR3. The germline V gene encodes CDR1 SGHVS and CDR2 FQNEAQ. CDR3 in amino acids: CASSLVTGASPVYF. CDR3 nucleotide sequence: TGTGCCAGCAGCTTAGTTACAGGGGCTTCGCCCGTGTATTTT.

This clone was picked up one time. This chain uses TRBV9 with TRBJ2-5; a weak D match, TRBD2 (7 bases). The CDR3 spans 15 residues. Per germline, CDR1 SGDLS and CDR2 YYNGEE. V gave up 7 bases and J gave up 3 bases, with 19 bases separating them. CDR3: CASSGGGPLEETQYF. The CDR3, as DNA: TGTGCCAGCTCGGGGGGCGGACCATTAGAAGAGACCCAGTACTTC.

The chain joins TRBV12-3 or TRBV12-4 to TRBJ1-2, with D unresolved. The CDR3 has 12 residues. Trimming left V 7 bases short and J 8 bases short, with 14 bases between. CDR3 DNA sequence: TGTGCCAGCACCCTCCGGGATCGAGGCTACACCTTC. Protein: CASTLRDRGYTF.

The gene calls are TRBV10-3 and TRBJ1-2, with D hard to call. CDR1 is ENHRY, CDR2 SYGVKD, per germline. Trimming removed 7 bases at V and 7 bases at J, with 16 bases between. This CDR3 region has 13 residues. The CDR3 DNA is TGTGCCATCAAACCACAGCCCGGATCTGGCTACACCTTC. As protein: CAIKPQPGSGYTF.

CDR3 coding DNA: TGTGCCAGCAGCCAAGGGGACAGGGGTGGGGAAAAACTGTTTTTT. Its translation: CASSQGDRGGEKLFF. The chain carries TRBV3-1 (or the pseudogene TRBV3-2) and TRBJ1-4; 10 bases map to TRBD1. CDR1 is LGHDT, CDR2 YNNKEL, per germline (reference sequence). The CDR3 covers 15 residues. Losses at the gene ends were 1 base for V and 8 bases for J; bases not matched to a gene: 4.

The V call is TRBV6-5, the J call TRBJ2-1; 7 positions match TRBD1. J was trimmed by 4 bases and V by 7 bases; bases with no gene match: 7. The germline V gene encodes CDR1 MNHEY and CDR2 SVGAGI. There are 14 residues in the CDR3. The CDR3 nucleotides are TGTGCCAGCACTAGGGGACAGCCGTACAATGAGCAGTTCTTC. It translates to CASTRGQPYNEQFF.

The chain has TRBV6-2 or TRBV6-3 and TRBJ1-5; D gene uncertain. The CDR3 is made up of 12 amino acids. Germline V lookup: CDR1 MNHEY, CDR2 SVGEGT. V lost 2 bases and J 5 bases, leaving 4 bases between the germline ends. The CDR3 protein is CASSYRDQPQHF. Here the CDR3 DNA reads TGTGCCAGCAGTTACCGGGATCAGCCCCAGCATTTT.

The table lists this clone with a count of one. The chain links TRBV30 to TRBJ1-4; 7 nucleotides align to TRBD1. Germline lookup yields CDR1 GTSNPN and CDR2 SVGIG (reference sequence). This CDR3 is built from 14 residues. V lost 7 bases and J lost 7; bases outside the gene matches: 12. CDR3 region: CALTRRTGSEKLFF. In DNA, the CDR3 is TGTGCCTTGACCCGTCGGACAGGATCTGAAAAACTGTTTTTT.

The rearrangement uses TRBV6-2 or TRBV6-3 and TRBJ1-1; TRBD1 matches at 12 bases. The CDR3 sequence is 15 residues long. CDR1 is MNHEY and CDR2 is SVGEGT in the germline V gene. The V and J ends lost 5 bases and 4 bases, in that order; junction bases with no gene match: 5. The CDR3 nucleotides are TGTGCCAGCAGTGAGGGGGGACAGGGGGCCACTGAAGCTTTCTTT. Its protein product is CASSEGGQGATEAFF.